This TCR beta chain was sequenced during a study of T-cell memory formation after mild COVID-19. TCRdb fed the 5' RACE reads into MiXCR, producing one record per CDR3 protein. The sample holds 250,000 to 350,000 distinct CDR3 sequences; roughly 21% are singletons and the top ten take 20% to 25%. This clonotype was observed a few times. V lost 0 bases to trimming and J lost 4 bases, with 8 bases between them. Per the germline V gene, CDR1 is SGHDN and CDR2 is FVKESK. This CDR3 spans 14 amino acids. This receptor was obtained from a young man who had mild COVID-19 (a few samples of this study predate the infection). Cell type and time point are not known. The genes are TRBV14 and TRBJ2-3; D remains unclear. Sequencing was done on a sample of PBMCs or a T cell subset sorted from them (not recorded which). Here the CDR3 reads CASSQDLGSDTQYF. DNA of the CDR3: TGTGCCAGCAGCCAAGATTTAGGTTCAGATACGCAGTATTTT. Full variable domain (rest looked up from reference TRBV14 and TRBJ2-3): EAGVTQFPSHSVIEKGQTVTLRCDPISGHDNLYWYRRVMGKEIKFLLHFVKESKQDESGMPNNRFLAERTGGTYSTLKVQPAELEDSGVYFCASSQDLGSDTQYFGPGTRLTVL.